What follows are 13 T cell receptor beta chains derived from one specimen sequenced in a study of T cells in Graves' hyperthyroidism and ophthalmopathy. RNA transcripts were the template for amplifying TCR beta CDR3 regions. TCR CDR3 regions were first amplified by RT-PCR with HTBI primers. Each CDR3 protein is one row after TCRdb ran MiXCR on the multiplex PCR reads. The data hold 400,000 to 500,000 distinct CDR3 sequences, with approximately 15% observed a single time. Sample: blood. The source of these receptors is a young man with Graves' ophthalmopathy.

Regarding this clonotype: Its ends do not fully match the called genes, so a read error is possible. The gene calls are TRBV27 and TRBJ2-1, with TRBD2 matching over 10 bases. The CDR3 has 20 amino acids. The germline CDR1 and CDR2 sequences are MNHEY and SMNVEV (reference sequence). The CDR3 sequence is CAGSLSHSGTSERAFYEQFF. The CDR3, as DNA: TGTGCCGGCAGCTTATCCCACTCCGGGACTAGCGAGAGGGCCTTTTATGAGCAGTTCTTC.

V is TRBV12-3 or TRBV12-4 and J is TRBJ1-2; the D gene is possibly TRBD1 (6 bases). The CDR3 runs 15 residues. The V gene lost 0 bases and the J gene lost 4 bases, with 12 bases spanning the gap. CDR3 bases: TGTGCCAGCAGTTTAGCGGGGAGCAGGGGCTATGGCTACACCTTC. Translated: CASSLAGSRGYGYTF.

As concerns this clonotype: The junction departs from germline at one end; a sequencing error may be responsible. J is TRBJ2-5 and V is TRBV5-8, with unresolved D. The CDR3 is 16 residues long. Germline CDR1 reads SGHTS; CDR2 reads YDEGEE. This CDR3 is CASSQRLLRSDETQYF. The CDR3 bases are TGCGCCAGCAGCCAGCGACTGCTCAGGTCTGATGAGACCCAGTACTTC. The full variable domain, its missing parts supplied by reference TRBV5-8 and TRBJ2-5, is EAGVTQSPTHLIKTRGQQATLRCSPISGHTSVYWYQQALGLGLQFLLWYDEGEERNRGNFPPRFSGRQFPNYSSELNVNALELEDSALYLCASSQRLLRSDETQYFGPGTRLLVL.

This clonotype was observed at least ten times. The chain recombines TRBV9 with TRBJ2-5, with TRBD2 matching 11 bases. J was trimmed by 5 bases and V by 0 bases; bases with no gene match: 9. The CDR3 loop spans 17 amino acids. Per germline, CDR1 SGDLS and CDR2 YYNGEE. CDR3 amino acids: CASSVEIAGGARETQYF. In nucleotides, the CDR3 is TGTGCCAGCAGCGTAGAAATAGCGGGGGGGGCTCGGGAGACCCAGTACTTC.

This clonotype was observed at least ten times. V gene TRBV20-1 combines with J gene TRBJ1-1; the D gene is possibly TRBD1 (5 bases). V was pared by 5 bases and J by 1 base, with 11 bases between. This CDR3 is 13 amino acids long. The V gene's germline CDR1 is DFQATT and CDR2 SNEGSKA (reference sequence). This CDR3 reads CSAPGPTNTEAFF. For the CDR3, the DNA is TGCAGTGCTCCGGGACCGACGAACACTGAAGCTTTCTTT.

This clonotype has a count of ten or more. This chain joins TRBV18 and TRBJ2-7; 9 nucleotides line up with TRBD1. With V trimmed by 6 bases and J by 3 bases, 9 bases remained unmatched. Germline assignment: CDR1 KGHSH and CDR2 LQKENI. This CDR3 has 15 amino acids. The CDR3 DNA is TGTGCCAGCTCTCCCGGACAGGGGTGGCTCTACGAGCAGTACTTC. This translates into CASSPGQGWLYEQYF.

This clonotype was counted ten times or more. The gene calls are TRBV5-1 and TRBJ2-3; perhaps TRBD2 as D (5 bases). Germline CDR1 SGHRS, CDR2 YFSETQ. The V and J ends lost 3 bases and 0 bases respectively, with 14 bases between them. The CDR3 totals 16 residues. The CDR3: CASSWELNASTDTQYF. The DNA of the CDR3 is TGCGCCAGCAGCTGGGAGCTAAACGCTAGCACAGATACGCAGTATTTT.

This clonotype was observed at least ten times. CDR3 bases: TGTGCCAGCAGCCAAGATCTCGTTGAACAGCCCCAGCATTTT. This gives the protein CASSQDLVEQPQHF. This chain uses TRBV3-1 with TRBJ1-5, with D hard to call. Germline-derived CDR1 and CDR2 are LGHDT and YNNKEL (reference sequence). The V gene lost 0 bases and the J gene lost 7 bases, with 10 bases spanning the gap. This CDR3 region has 14 residues.

This clonotype occurred many times. J is TRBJ1-5 and V is TRBV5-1; D call uncertain. Per germline, CDR1 SGHRS and CDR2 YFSETQ. The CDR3 runs to 17 residues. V was pared by 0 bases and J by 0 bases, with 13 bases between. The CDR3 nucleotides read TGCGCCAGCAGCTTGGAGTCAGGCCCGTATAGCAATCAGCCCCAGCATTTT. Residues: CASSLESGPYSNQPQHF.

The chain is built from TRBV4-2 and TRBJ1-2; D is ambiguous. Germline lookup yields CDR1 LGHNA and CDR2 YNFKEQ. Trimming stripped 0 bases from V and 7 bases from J, with 6 bases between. CDR3 length: 12 amino acids. The CDR3 loop is CASSQDRVGYTF. CDR3 nucleotides: TGTGCCAGCAGCCAAGATAGGGTTGGCTACACCTTC.

V gene TRBV18 combines with J gene TRBJ2-1; 7 bases are shared with TRBD2. The trim removed 1 base at V and 1 base at J, leaving 4 bases unmatched. The CDR3 contains 16 residues. The V gene's germline CDR1 is KGHSH and CDR2 LQKENI. The CDR3 protein is CASSPQNGGSYNEQFF. CDR3 bases: TGTGCCAGCTCACCACAAAACGGGGGGTCCTACAATGAGCAGTTCTTC.

This clonotype was observed at least ten times. The V gene is TRBV7-6, the J gene TRBJ1-1; D remains unclear. The V gene lost 5 bases and the J gene lost 1 base, with 14 bases spanning the gap. This CDR3 is built from 15 residues. Per the germline V gene, CDR1 is SGHVS and CDR2 is FNYEAQ. The CDR3 DNA is TGTGCCAGCAGCGGAGGGCCACAGCCGAACACTGAAGCTTTCTTT. Translating it yields CASSGGPQPNTEAFF.

The chain links TRBV27 to TRBJ1-5, with D uncertain. The CDR3 is 12 amino acids. Trimming took 10 bases from V and 10 from J, leaving 17 bases between them. CDR1 and CDR2 (germline): MNHEY, SMNVEV (reference sequence). CDR3 bases: TGTGCCACCGGACTAAACATCAGCCCCCAGCATTTT. Its protein is CATGLNISPQHF.